Listed below are T cell receptor beta chains from one sample, sequenced in a study of cytomegalovirus exposure and HLA in healthy donors. Here immunoSEQ multiplex PCR was the method, and the copy in TCRdb shows in-frame clones only, minus some. Its table records 75,000 to 100,000 clones. Sequencing was carried out using PBMCs. The receptors were sampled from a woman aged 60-75 years in good health and CMV-seronegative. Both conserved end residues are part of each CDR3. The D gene is left open where the match is weak.

j_gene | v_gene | d_gene | CDR3nt | CDR3aa
TRBJ2-1 | TRBV2 | TRBD2 | TGTGCCAGCAGGGGCTCGTCGGGAGGCCCCTACAATGAGCAGTTCTTC | CASRGSSGGPYNEQFF
TRBJ1-2 | TRBV28 | NA | TGTGCCAGCAGCCGTTACCCCTCGGGGGGTTATGGCTACACCTTC | CASSRYPSGGYGYTF
TRBJ1-1 | TRBV28 | NA | TGTGCCAGCAGCAGCCCTCCCTCGGGGACTGAAGCTTTCTTT | CASSSPPSGTEAFF
TRBJ2-6 | TRBV28 | NA | TGTGCCAGCAGTTCGCAGTCAGCTGGGGCCAACGTCCTGACTTTC | CASSSQSAGANVLTF
TRBJ1-5 | TRBV10-3 | NA | TGTGCCATCAGTGAGCGGGCGGGACCCAATCAGCCCCAGCATTTT | CAISERAGPNQPQHF
TRBJ1-5 | TRBV4-2 | NA | TGTGCCAGCAGCCAGTCCCGACAAGATAGCAATCAGCCCCAGCATTTT | CASSQSRQDSNQPQHF
TRBJ2-4 | TRBV28 | NA | TGTGCCAGCGGTTTGACAGAGGCGAGAAGCATTCAGTACTTC | CASGLTEARSIQYF
TRBJ2-7 | TRBV6-1 | TRBD2 | TGTGCCAGCAGTGAAGTGGCGGGAGGGTCCTACGAGCAGTACTTC | CASSEVAGGSYEQYF
TRBJ1-3 | TRBV28 | NA | TGTGCCAGCATAGACCACATCGGGGGAAACACCATATATTTT | CASIDHIGGNTIYF
TRBJ1-6 | TRBV6-1 | TRBD1 | TGTGCCAGCAGTGGACAGGGGACCGGGGCCCTCCACTTT | CASSGQGTGALHF
TRBJ2-1 | TRBV4-1 | NA | TGCGCCAGCAGCCAAGAAGTGGGCCCCCCCTACAATGAGCAGTTCTTC | CASSQEVGPPYNEQFF
TRBJ2-7 | TRBV2 | NA | TGTGCCAGCTGGCAGGGAAGCTCCTACGAGCAGTACTTC | CASWQGSSYEQYF
TRBJ2-5 | TRBV5-1 | NA | TGCGCCAGCAGCTTGGATACGAACATGGCTGAGACCCAGTACTTC | CASSLDTNMAETQYF
TRBJ2-7 | TRBV6-1 | TRBD1 | TGTGCCAGTCAAGACAGGGTTAGTTACGAGCAGTACTTC | CASQDRVSYEQYF
TRBJ2-3 | TRBV4-3 | NA | TGCGCCAGCAGCCGGGGGGACCGATCACACACAGATACGCAGTATTTT | CASSRGDRSHTDTQYF
TRBJ1-4 | TRBV5-4 | NA | TGTGCCAGCAGCTTGTTTCCCTTTGAAAAACTGTTTTTT | CASSLFPFEKLFF
TRBJ2-3 | TRBV9 | NA | TGTGCCAGCAGCGTTAGCGTATCTAGCGCGGGCTCAGATACGCAGTATTTT | CASSVSVSSAGSDTQYF
TRBJ2-5 | TRBV28 | TRBD2 | TGTGCCAGTAAGACAGGCGGGGGGGAGACCCAGTACTTC | CASKTGGGETQYF
TRBJ2-2 | TRBV9 | TRBD2 | TGTGCCAGCAGCGGTGGACTAGCGGGAGGTGAGACCGGGGAGCTGTTTTTT | CASSGGLAGGETGELFF
TRBJ1-2 | TRBV10-3 | TRBD1 | TGTGCCATCAGTAACAGGGGGGAATATGGCTACACCTTC | CAISNRGEYGYTF
TRBJ2-7 | TRBV4-2 | TRBD2 | TGTGCCAGCAGCCAAGCGGAAGAGGGTAGCGGGAGGACGGGGGAGCAGTACTTC | CASSQAEEGSGRTGEQYF
TRBJ1-2 | TRBV5-5 | NA | TGTGCCAGCAGCTCCTACAGGGATTCGAACTATGGCTACACCTTC | CASSSYRDSNYGYTF
TRBJ2-4 | TRBV13 | NA | TGTGCCAGCAGCCGAGTCCTATCCGGAGCCAAAAACATTCAGTACTTC | CASSRVLSGAKNIQYF
TRBJ1-1 | TRBV29-1 | NA | TGCAGCGCCCGACAGGTAGACACTGAAGCTTTCTTT | CSARQVDTEAFF
TRBJ1-5 | TRBV2 | NA | TGTGCCAGCAAGGGGTCCGCCAATCAGCCCCAGCATTTT | CASKGSANQPQHF
TRBJ2-7 | TRBV28 | NA | TGTGCCAGCAGTCACAAACAGGAAAAATATGAGCAGTACTTC | CASSHKQEKYEQYF
TRBJ2-3 | TRBV7-9 | TRBD2 | TGTGCCAGCAGCATCGGGACTAGCGGGGCCCTTCAGTATTTT | CASSIGTSGALQYF
TRBJ2-7 | TRBV28 | NA | TGTGCCAGCAGTTTATCCGGCCAGGGGACAATCTACGAGCAGTACTTC | CASSLSGQGTIYEQYF
TRBJ2-2 | TRBV4-1 | TRBD1 | TGCGCCAGCAGCCAAGGAATCTCCGGGACAGGATGGACCGGGGAGCTGTTTTTT | CASSQGISGTGWTGELFF
TRBJ2-2 | TRBV4-1 | NA | TGCGCCAGCAGCCAAGAAGGACAGAAGAACACCGGGGAGCTGTTTTTT | CASSQEGQKNTGELFF
TRBJ1-4 | TRBV19 | NA | TGTGCCAGTAGTATAGGAAGAGCAACTAATGAAAAACTGTTTTTT | CASSIGRATNEKLFF
TRBJ2-7 | TRBV29-1 | NA | TGCAGCGCCGGACTACGGTTTAGCGAGCAGTACTTC | CSAGLRFSEQYF
TRBJ2-3 | TRBV2 | NA | TGTGCCAGCAGTTTACAGGTTAGCACAGATACGCAGTATTTT | CASSLQVSTDTQYF
TRBJ2-5 | TRBV2 | NA | TGTGCCAGCACCACGGATAACAGATTGCAAGAGACCCAGTACTTC | CASTTDNRLQETQYF
TRBJ2-1 | TRBV6-4 | TRBD2 | TGTGCCAGCAGTGACTCCACTAGCGGGTACTACAATGAGCAGTTCTTC | CASSDSTSGYYNEQFF
TRBJ2-1 | TRBV14 | NA | TGTGCCAGCAGCCATGGCAGGGGAAAGCAGTTCTTC | CASSHGRGKQFF
TRBJ2-1 | TRBV19 | TRBD2 | TGTGCCAGTAGGAGTCCCGGGACTAGAGTCAATGAGCAGTTCTTC | CASRSPGTRVNEQFF
TRBJ2-5 | TRBV7-2 | TRBD1 | TGTGCCAGCAGCTCCGGGACAGCAAAAGAGACCCAGTACTTC | CASSSGTAKETQYF
TRBJ2-1 | TRBV14 | NA | TGTGCCAGCAGCCTTATAACGGGTGAGCAGTTCTTC | CASSLITGEQFF
TRBJ2-2 | TRBV5-4 | TRBD2 | TGTGCCAGCAGCTTGGGGGGACTAGCGGGAGGAACCGGGGAGCTGTTTTTT | CASSLGGLAGGTGELFF
TRBJ2-7 | TRBV18 | TRBD1 | TGTGCCAGCTCACCCTCGGACAGGCGTGGCGAGCAGTACTTC | CASSPSDRRGEQYF
TRBJ1-1 | TRBV7-9 | TRBD1 | TGTGCCAGCAGCTTAGAATTGGGGACAGGGAACACTGAAGCTTTCTTT | CASSLELGTGNTEAFF
TRBJ2-7 | TRBV28 | TRBD2 | TGTGCCAGCACCCCCCGGGGGGGTCGATACGAGCAGTACTTC | CASTPRGGRYEQYF
TRBJ2-3 | TRBV27 | NA | TGTGCCAGCAGTCTGACAGTTAACACAGATACGCAGTATTTT | CASSLTVNTDTQYF
TRBJ1-5 | TRBV7-2 | NA | TGTGCCAGCAGTTTCTCGGGGGGTCAGCCCCAGCATTTT | CASSFSGGQPQHF
TRBJ2-7 | TRBV6-5 | TRBD2 | TGTGCCAGCAGTTACTCAGCAAGGGGAGGGCCAAACGAGCAGTACTTC | CASSYSARGGPNEQYF
TRBJ1-2 | TRBV5-1 | TRBD1 | TGCGCCAGCAGCTTTACAGGGGTAGGAGGCTACACCTTC | CASSFTGVGGYTF
TRBJ2-3 | TRBV19 | NA | TGTGCCAGTAGTATAGAATACCGGCGGAACACAGATACGCAGTATTTT | CASSIEYRRNTDTQYF
TRBJ2-3 | TRBV10-3 | TRBD2 | TGTGCCATCAGCCTTAGCGGGCAGACAAGAGATACGCAGTATTTT | CAISLSGQTRDTQYF
TRBJ2-2 | TRBV9 | NA | TGTGCCAGCAGCGTAGCAACTCTAGGGGCCGGGGAGCTGTTTTTT | CASSVATLGAGELFF
TRBJ1-1 | TRBV11-2 | TRBD1 | TGTGCCAGCAGCTTTAGTCGGGACAGTCGAGTCACTGAAGCTTTCTTT | CASSFSRDSRVTEAFF
TRBJ2-1 | TRBV11-3 | NA | TGTGCCAGCAGCTTAGATGACAGTTACAATGAGCAGTTCTTC | CASSLDDSYNEQFF
TRBJ2-7 | TRBV4-1 | TRBD1 | TGCGCCAGCAGCCAAGGTTGGACAGGACTCTCCTACGAGCAGTACTTC | CASSQGWTGLSYEQYF